This T cell receptor (beta chain) was recorded in a study of Graves' ophthalmopathy and Graves' hyperthyroidism. Amplification from RNA transcripts yielded the TCR beta CDR3 regions. Amplification began with first-round RT-PCR using HTBI primers, then second-round multiplex PCR was performed. TCRdb processed the multiplex PCR reads anew with MiXCR; each CDR3 protein has one entry. The sample consists of 600,000 to 700,000 distinct CDR3 sequences, over 40% of them appearing once. Study conclusions and caveats: With just under 71% sensitivity and 72% to 80% specificity, the model predicted ophthalmopathy progression.

With regard to this clonotype: Its antigen is unknown.

Moderately to severely active ophthalmopathy under 3 months, CAS at least 3, NOSPECS at least 4. Diagnosis relied on clinical symptoms, serum thyroxine, TRAb, thyroid ultrasound and orbital computed tomography. Germline lookup yields CDR1 ENHRY and CDR2 SYGVKD. This CDR3 is built from 16 residues. The V and J ends lost 2 bases and 0 bases respectively, with 10 bases between them. The chain uses TRBV10-3 and TRBJ2-2, with a tentative D call TRBD2 (5 bases). Source material: peripheral blood. The source is an adult man with Graves' ophthalmopathy. The CDR3 here is CAISEEAASNTGELFF. CDR3 DNA sequence: TGTGCCATCAGTGAGGAAGCGGCCTCGAACACCGGGGAGCTGTTTTTT.